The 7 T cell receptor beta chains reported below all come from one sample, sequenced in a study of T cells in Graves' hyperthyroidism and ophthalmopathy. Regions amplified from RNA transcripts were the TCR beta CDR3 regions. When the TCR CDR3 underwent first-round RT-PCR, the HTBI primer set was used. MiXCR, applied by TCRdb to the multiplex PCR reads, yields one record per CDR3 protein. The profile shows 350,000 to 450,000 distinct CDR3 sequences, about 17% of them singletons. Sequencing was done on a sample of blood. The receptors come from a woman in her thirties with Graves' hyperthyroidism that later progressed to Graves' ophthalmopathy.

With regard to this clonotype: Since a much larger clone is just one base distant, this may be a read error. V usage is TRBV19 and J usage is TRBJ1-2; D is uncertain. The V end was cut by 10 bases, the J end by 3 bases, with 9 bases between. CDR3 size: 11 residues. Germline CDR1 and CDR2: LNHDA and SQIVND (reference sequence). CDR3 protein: CAIESDYGYTF. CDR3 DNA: TGTGCCATCGAGAGCGACTATGGCTACACCTTC.

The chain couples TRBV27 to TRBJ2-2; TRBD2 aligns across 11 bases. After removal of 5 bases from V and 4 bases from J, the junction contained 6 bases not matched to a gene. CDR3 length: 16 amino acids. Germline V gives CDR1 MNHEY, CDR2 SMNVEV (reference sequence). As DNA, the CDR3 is TGTGCCAGCAGTCTAAGACTAGCGGGGACCACCGGGGAGCTGTTTTTT. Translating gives CASSLRLAGTTGELFF.

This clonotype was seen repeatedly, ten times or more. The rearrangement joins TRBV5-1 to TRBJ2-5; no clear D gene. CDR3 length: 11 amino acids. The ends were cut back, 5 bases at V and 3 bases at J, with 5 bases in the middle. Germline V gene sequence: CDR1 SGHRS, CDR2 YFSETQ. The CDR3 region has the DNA TGCGCCAGCAGAGTAGAAGAGACCCAGTACTTC. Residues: CASRVEETQYF.

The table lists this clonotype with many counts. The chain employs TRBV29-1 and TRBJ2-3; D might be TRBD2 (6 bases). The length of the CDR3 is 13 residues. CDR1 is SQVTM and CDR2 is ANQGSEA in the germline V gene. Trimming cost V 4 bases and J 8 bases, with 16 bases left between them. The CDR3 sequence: CSVVGGWLATQYF. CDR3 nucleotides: TGCAGCGTTGTGGGGGGATGGTTGGCTACGCAGTATTTT.

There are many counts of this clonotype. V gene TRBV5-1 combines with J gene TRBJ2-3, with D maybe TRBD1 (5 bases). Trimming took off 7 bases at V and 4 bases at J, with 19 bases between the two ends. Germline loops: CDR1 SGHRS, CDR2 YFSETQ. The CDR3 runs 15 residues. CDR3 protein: CASSAAGFVSDTQYF. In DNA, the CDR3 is TGCGCCAGCTCAGCCGCAGGGTTTGTTTCAGATACGCAGTATTTT.

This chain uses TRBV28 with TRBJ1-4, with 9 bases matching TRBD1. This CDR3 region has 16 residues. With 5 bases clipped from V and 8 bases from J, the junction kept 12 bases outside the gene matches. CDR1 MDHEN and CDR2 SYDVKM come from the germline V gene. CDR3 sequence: CASSTLTGTGLEKLFF. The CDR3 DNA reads TGTGCCAGCAGTACCTTGACCGGGACAGGGTTGGAAAAACTGTTTTTT.

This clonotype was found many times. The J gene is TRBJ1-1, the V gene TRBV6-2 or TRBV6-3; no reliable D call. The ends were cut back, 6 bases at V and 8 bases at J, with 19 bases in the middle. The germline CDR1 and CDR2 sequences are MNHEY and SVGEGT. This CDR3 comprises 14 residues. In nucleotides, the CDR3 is TGTGCCAGCAGCCCTCGTACCTTGGACGCGGAAGCTTTCTTT. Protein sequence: CASSPRTLDAEAFF.